This T cell receptor (beta chain) was recorded in a study of T cells in women clearing cervical HPV infection. Study-level information: Controls' single incident HPV16 infection cleared within 12 months without precancer. Case blood drawn at lesion detection; control blood after infection cleared. Study-level points and caveats: It is unknown whether associations predate infection; no effector/memory or HPV-specific sorting.

Concerning this clone itself: Its specificity is unknown. The read falls 3 residues short of the CDR3 end, and the missing part is taken from the germline J gene.

The V gene lost 6 bases and the J gene lost 6 bases, with 9 bases spanning the gap. CDR3 length equals 12 residues. Germline loops: CDR1 SGHRS, CDR2 YFSETQ. The data were produced by immunoSEQ multiplex PCR, yet TCRdb's version contains in-frame clones alone and is incomplete. The repertoire table contains roughly 12,000 clones. The chain joins TRBV5-1 to TRBJ2-2, with D perhaps being TRBD1 or TRBD2 (5 bases each). The specimen sequenced was blood buffy coat. The sequence derives from a woman between 18 and 75 years old with a cervical HPV16 infection that either progressed to CIN3+ or cleared (not recorded which). CDR3 sequence: CASIGESGELFF. The part of the CDR3 DNA that was read is TGCGCCAGCATAGGGGAGTCCGGGGAG.